These 15 T cell receptor beta chains share one sample of origin, sequenced in a study of blood T cell repertoires in COVID-19. Clones were sequenced by immunoSEQ multiplex PCR, and TCRdb holds only the in-frame ones, with some missing. The table includes around 140,000 clones, about nine tenths detected once. Material: peripheral blood. Receptor source: a man aged 50 to 59 with active COVID-19.

The V and J genes are TRBV4-1 and TRBJ2-2; 9 positions match TRBD1. The CDR3 sequence is 17 residues long. Germline-derived CDR1 and CDR2 are MGHRA and YSYEKL. V lost 0 bases and J lost 6; bases outside the gene matches: 8. The CDR3 nucleotides read TGCGCCAGCAGCCAAGATCAAAAACAGGGGGCTCCCGGGGAGCTGTTTTTT. Its translation is CASSQDQKQGAPGELFF.

This clone came up a few times. This sequence joins TRBV19 and TRBJ2-1, with TRBD2 matching over 11 bases. Germline V gene sequence: CDR1 LNHDA, CDR2 SQIVND (reference sequence). The CDR3 spans 17 residues. V lost 6 bases to trimming and J lost 0 bases; unmatched junction nucleotides: 7. The CDR3 nucleotides read TGTGCCAGTAGGGGGACTAGCGGACTCCTCTCCTACAATGAGCAGTTCTTC. This sequence encodes CASRGTSGLLSYNEQFF. The variable domain in full, with the rest retrieved from reference TRBV19 and TRBJ2-1, is DGGITQSPKYLFRKEGQNVTLSCEQNLNHDAMYWYRQDPGQGLRLIYYSQIVNDFQKGDIAEGYSVSREKKESFPLTVTSAQKNPTAFYLCASRGTSGLLSYNEQFFGPGTRLTVL.

The chain recombines TRBV6-6 with TRBJ1-1, with 8 bases fitting TRBD1. This CDR3 has 14 amino acids. CDR1 and CDR2 from the germline V gene are MNHNY and SVGAGI (reference sequence). J gave up 0 bases and V 9 bases, and 6 bases lay outside the gene matches. The CDR3 DNA sequence: TGTGCCAGTTACCAGACAGGGGTGAACACTGAAGCTTTCTTT. Translated: CASYQTGVNTEAFF.

This chain connects TRBV12-3 or TRBV12-4 to TRBJ1-2; D is perhaps TRBD1 (6 bases). The CDR3 loop spans 13 amino acids. V was cut by 2 bases and J by 6 bases, with 10 bases left in between. The CDR3 coding sequence is TGTGCCAGCAGTTTACAGGGGAAGCATGGCTACACCTTC. Protein product: CASSLQGKHGYTF.

The chain combines TRBV7-2 with TRBJ1-6; TRBD1 agrees at 11 bases. Trimming took 1 base from V and 11 from J; bases not matched to a gene: 7. The germline CDR1 and CDR2 sequences are SGHTA and FQGNSA. The CDR3 spans 16 residues. CDR3: CASSLDSGTGGTPLHF. The CDR3 nucleotides read TGTGCCAGCAGCTTAGATTCCGGGACAGGGGGAACACCCCTCCACTTT.

V gene TRBV19 combines with J gene TRBJ2-2; TRBD2 matches at 13 bases. Germline lookup yields CDR1 LNHDA and CDR2 SQIVND (reference sequence). V shed 8 bases, J shed 0 bases, and the junction held 15 bases outside the gene matches. The CDR3 consists of 20 residues. The CDR3 sequence is CASPSGGLAGKPTNTGELFF. The CDR3 region has the DNA TGTGCCAGTCCAAGCGGGGGACTAGCGGGGAAACCAACGAACACCGGGGAGCTGTTTTTT.

The chain links TRBV5-1 to TRBJ2-1, with TRBD1 matching over 7 bases. Germline V lookup: CDR1 SGHRS, CDR2 YFSETQ. Trimming at V came to 4 bases and at J to 7 bases, leaving 2 bases not matched to a gene. The CDR3 sequence is 12 residues long. The CDR3 spells CASSQDRNEQFF. CDR3 nucleotides: TGCGCCAGCAGCCAGGACAGGAATGAGCAGTTCTTC.

V gene TRBV9 combines with J gene TRBJ2-3; D is undetermined. The CDR3 spans 16 residues. Germline lookup yields CDR1 SGDLS and CDR2 YYNGEE. Trimming took 0 bases from V and 4 from J, leaving 15 bases between them. The CDR3 nucleotides read TGTGCCAGCAGCGTAGCCCCTTTGAGCCTTCCAGATACGCAGTATTTT. Protein sequence: CASSVAPLSLPDTQYF.

The V gene is TRBV30, the J gene TRBJ2-1, with D perhaps TRBD1 (6 bases). Trimming pared 5 bases from V and 13 bases from J, leaving 18 bases between. The length of the CDR3 is 12 residues. Germline V gene sequence: CDR1 GTSNPN, CDR2 SVGIG (reference sequence). CDR3 in amino acids: CAWARGTTPQFF. The DNA of the CDR3 is TGTGCCTGGGCCAGAGGGACAACTCCTCAGTTCTTC.

The rearrangement uses TRBV6-2 or TRBV6-3 and TRBJ2-1, with 10 nucleotides matching TRBD2. The germline gives CDR1 MNHEY, CDR2 SVGEGT. The V segment lost 5 bases and the J segment 7 bases; nucleotides outside the gene matches: 5. This CDR3 has 14 amino acids. The CDR3 DNA reads as TGTGCCAGCAGTCCCCTAGCGGGGGTTAATGAGCAGTTCTTC. It translates to CASSPLAGVNEQFF.

V and J are TRBV11-2 and TRBJ2-7; D unresolved. Germline values: CDR1 SGHAT, CDR2 FQNNGV. This CDR3 is 12 amino acids long. The V end was cut by 5 bases, the J end by 2 bases, with 7 bases between. Written as DNA, the CDR3 is TGTGCCAGCAGCCCCCTTCCCTACGAGCAGTACTTC. This gives the protein CASSPLPYEQYF.

The chain couples TRBV18 to TRBJ1-3; D is perhaps TRBD1 (5 bases). V was trimmed by 0 bases and J by 0 bases, leaving 9 bases between them. The CDR3 consists of 16 residues. Germline V gives CDR1 KGHSH, CDR2 LQKENI. CDR3 nucleotides: TGTGCCAGCTCACCACCTCGACAGTTCTCTGGAAACACCATATATTTT. This sequence encodes CASSPPRQFSGNTIYF.

This chain connects TRBV5-4 to TRBJ2-3; 9 positions agree with TRBD1. The trim removed 5 bases at V and 3 bases at J, leaving 7 bases unmatched. Germline assignment: CDR1 SGHNT and CDR2 YYREEE (reference sequence). This CDR3 comprises 15 residues. The CDR3 DNA is TGTGCCAGCAGTCATGACAGGGGGAGGACAGATACGCAGTATTTT. Its protein product is CASSHDRGRTDTQYF.

The chain joins TRBV19 to TRBJ2-1, with TRBD2 matching 13 bases. The CDR3 has 15 amino acids. With V trimmed by 5 bases and J by 8 bases, 6 bases remained unmatched. Germline V gives CDR1 LNHDA, CDR2 SQIVND (reference sequence). For the CDR3, the DNA is TGTGCCAGTAGTTCACTAGCGGGGGGGCCACATGAGCAGTTCTTC. The encoded protein is CASSSLAGGPHEQFF.

The chain recombines TRBV10-1 with TRBJ2-5, with 10 bases identical to TRBD1. Germline-derived CDR1 and CDR2 are WNHNN and SYGVQD (reference sequence). The CDR3 contains 16 residues. V was clipped by 5 bases and J by 4 bases; unmatched bases: 10. The CDR3 region is CASSSWDRGSRETQYF. The DNA of the CDR3 is TGCGCCAGCAGTTCTTGGGACAGGGGCTCGAGAGAGACCCAGTACTTC.